The 16 T cell receptor beta chains reported below all come from one sample, sequenced in a study of T cell changes during pregnancy in multiple sclerosis. The assay was immunoSEQ multiplex PCR, and TCRdb's table has in-frame clones only and misses some. There are approximately 32,000 clones in the sample; 75% to 90% occur only once, and 8% to 11% lies in the top ten. Sample: CD8+ T cells from peripheral blood mononuclear cells, taken in the second trimester of pregnancy. These receptors were obtained from a female donor with multiple sclerosis, enrolled in a pregnancy study.

This clone is medium-sized (0.01 to 0.1%) by share. V gene TRBV5-6 combines with J gene TRBJ2-6, with 8 bases aligning to TRBD1. The CDR3 has 18 amino acids. The V and J ends lost 4 bases and 1 base, in that order; junction bases with no gene match: 10. Germline CDR1 and CDR2: SGHDT and YYEEEE. The CDR3 coding sequence is TGTGCCAGCAGCGAAGAGCCTCGGACAGGGTCTGGGGCCAACGTCCTGACTTTC. Amino acid sequence: CASSEEPRTGSGANVLTF.

The chain couples TRBV6-5 to TRBJ2-4; 8 bases align to TRBD2. Germline assignment: CDR1 MNHEY and CDR2 SVGAGI. This CDR3 is 15 amino acids long. V lost 4 bases and J lost 4; bases outside the gene matches: 6. The CDR3 sequence: CASSWGLAGKNIQYF. As DNA, the CDR3 is TGTGCCAGCAGTTGGGGATTAGCGGGGAAAAACATTCAGTACTTC.

The chain joins TRBV9 to TRBJ2-3; tentative D call: TRBD2 (7 bases). The CDR3 has 16 residues. CDR1 is SGDLS and CDR2 is YYNGEE in the germline V gene. Trimming shortened V by 0 bases and J by 2 bases, and 13 bases separated the two germline ends. CDR3 nucleotide sequence: TGTGCCAGCAGCGTAGATAGGGGGGGGTCCACAGATACGCAGTATTTT. It translates to CASSVDRGGSTDTQYF.

In the case of this clone: Distinct nucleotide sequences in the sample also encode this CDR3. This rearrangement joins TRBV4-1 to TRBJ2-7; weak D call: TRBD1 (5 bases). V lost 3 bases, J lost 0 bases, and 18 bases lay in between. The CDR3 runs 17 residues. Germline-derived CDR1 and CDR2 are MGHRA and YSYEKL. The CDR3: CASSHALKRGLSYEQYF. CDR3 DNA sequence: TGCGCCAGCAGCCACGCCCTAAAAAGGGGCCTCTCCTACGAGCAGTACTTC.

V usage is TRBV6-5 and J usage is TRBJ1-1, with D possibly matching TRBD1 (6 bases). Looked up from germline, CDR1 is MNHEY and CDR2 is SVGAGI. V was clipped by 5 bases and J by 5 bases, with 9 bases between them. The CDR3 spans 12 residues. The CDR3 DNA sequence: TGTGCCAGCAGTCAAGGGGGTACTGAAGCTTTCTTT. This sequence encodes CASSQGGTEAFF.

This sequence joins TRBV30 and TRBJ1-2; TRBD1 matches at 7 bases. Unmatched junction bases numbered 10, after V lost 0 bases and J lost 3 bases. Germline V CDR1 and CDR2: GTSNPN, SVGIG (reference sequence). There are 16 residues in the CDR3. CDR3 residues: CAWSVRDSELHYGYTF. CDR3 coding DNA: TGTGCCTGGAGTGTAAGGGACAGTGAGCTACACTATGGCTACACCTTC.

The V and J genes are TRBV5-6 and TRBJ2-5, with D perhaps TRBD2 (5 bases). The CDR3 length is 14 residues. Germline assignment: CDR1 SGHDT and CDR2 YYEEEE. Trimming took off 2 bases at V and 1 base at J, with 9 bases between the two ends. CDR3 DNA sequence: TGTGCCAGCAGCTTATTAGCGAGCCAAGAGACCCAGTACTTC. It encodes CASSLLASQETQYF.

The V call is TRBV19, the J call TRBJ1-1; D is perhaps TRBD1 (6 bases). Trimming left V 4 bases short and J 0 bases short, with 9 bases between. The CDR3 covers 14 residues. Per germline, CDR1 LNHDA and CDR2 SQIVND (reference sequence). For the CDR3, the DNA is TGTGCCAGTAGTAGAAACAGGGTGAACACTGAAGCTTTCTTT. Translation gives CASSRNRVNTEAFF.

This chain connects TRBV4-1 to TRBJ2-5, with a weak D call TRBD2 (6 bases). The CDR3 runs 15 residues. V was shortened by 7 bases and J by 1 base, with 16 bases between the two germline ends. Germline V lookup: CDR1 MGHRA, CDR2 YSYEKL. The CDR3 sequence is CASTTKRGLQETQYF. As DNA, the CDR3 is TGCGCCAGCACCACCAAGAGGGGACTCCAAGAGACCCAGTACTTC.

This chain connects TRBV4-1 to TRBJ2-1; D call uncertain. Trimming cost V 5 bases and J 3 bases, with 8 bases left between them. Germline V lookup: CDR1 MGHRA, CDR2 YSYEKL. The CDR3 has 13 residues. CDR3 sequence: CASSGSGYNEQFF. The CDR3 nucleotides are TGCGCCAGCAGCGGTTCAGGCTACAATGAGCAGTTCTTC.

The gene calls are TRBV27 and TRBJ1-1, with 7 bases fitting TRBD1. There are 13 residues in the CDR3. Germline CDR1 and CDR2: MNHEY and SMNVEV (reference sequence). The ends lost 7 bases at V and 7 bases at J; junction bases unmatched: 9. CDR3 sequence: CASTNRGSNEAFF. DNA of the CDR3: TGTGCCAGCACGAACAGGGGAAGTAATGAAGCTTTCTTT.

The chain couples TRBV5-4 to TRBJ2-6; 8 bases fit TRBD1. The CDR3 sequence is 18 residues long. J gave up 1 base and V 4 bases, and 10 bases lay outside the gene matches. CDR1 is SGHNT and CDR2 is YYREEE in the germline V gene (reference sequence). Here the CDR3 reads CASSEEPRTGSGANVLTF. The CDR3 bases are TGTGCCAGCAGCGAAGAGCCTCGGACAGGGTCTGGGGCCAACGTCCTGACTTTC.

V is TRBV11-2 and J is TRBJ2-1; 7 bases align to TRBD1. Germline assignment: CDR1 SGHAT and CDR2 FQNNGV. The junction had 20 bases not matched to a gene; V was cut back by 5 bases and J by 7 bases. CDR3 length: 18 residues. The CDR3 DNA reads as TGTGCCAGCAGCCCTGGGGCCCAGACAGGGTTTGCGTTGAATGAGCAGTTCTTC. This gives the protein CASSPGAQTGFALNEQFF.

V is TRBV11-3 and J is TRBJ1-2; TRBD1 matches 7 bases. V dropped 3 bases and J dropped 3; count of bases not matched to a gene: 10. The CDR3 spans 16 residues. CDR1 is SGHNT and CDR2 is YENEEA in the germline V gene. CDR3 loop: CASSFSRQGVYYGYTF. The CDR3, as DNA: TGTGCCAGCAGCTTTTCCCGACAGGGCGTCTACTATGGCTACACCTTC.

This chain connects TRBV27 to TRBJ2-7; possibly TRBD2 for D (5 bases). From germline, CDR1 is MNHEY and CDR2 SMNVEV (reference sequence). Trimming removed 4 bases from V and 5 bases from J, with 21 bases in between. The CDR3 length is 16 residues. DNA for the CDR3: TGTGCCAGCAGTTCCCGCCCGGCTAGCTTCATTCACGAGCAGTACTTC. Protein product: CASSSRPASFIHEQYF.

The chain combines TRBV27 with TRBJ1-2; TRBD1 might be the D (5 bases). Germline V CDR1 and CDR2: MNHEY, SMNVEV (reference sequence). Between the trimmed V and J ends, which lost 5 bases and 0 bases, there was a span of 13 bases. The CDR3 has 15 residues. For the CDR3, the DNA is TGTGCCAGCAGTGGAACAGGATTTCCTAACTATGGCTACACCTTC. Its translation is CASSGTGFPNYGYTF.